This T cell receptor (beta chain) was obtained from a study of blood T cell repertoires in COVID-19. In the study overall: Donors in the United States, Italy and Spain gave samples during acute or convalescent COVID-19. T cells, B-cell-depleted T cells, or PBMCs provided the cDNA or gDNA that served as material.

The V gene lost 1 base and the J gene lost 11 bases, with 14 bases spanning the gap. Germline assignment: CDR1 MDHEN and CDR2 SYDVKM. This CDR3 has 13 amino acids. Authors' methods: Scientists estimated how many nucleated cells there were by amplifying reference gene primers. The table came from immunoSEQ multiplex PCR; TCRdb's copy has only in-frame clones and leaves some out. That table gives V, J and clone size, and the DNA gave D and trimming. The sample shows fewer than 350,000 clones, approximately 86% of them seen only once. The clonotype was recovered from a woman in her 30s who had recovered from COVID-19. Sample: peripheral blood. This chain uses TRBV28 with TRBJ1-1; TRBD1 might be the D (6 bases). The CDR3 DNA follows: TGTGCCAGCAGTTTATCAGGCAGGGGCGGGGCTTTCTTT. Protein sequence: CASSLSGRGGAFF.